These 6 T cell receptor beta chains share one sample of origin, sequenced in a study of CD8+ T cells in alopecia areata. Using CD4, CD8alpha, NKG2D, NKG2ACE and other markers, pooled cutaneous lymph node cells were sorted. The authors extracted RNA and reverse transcribed it into cDNA as the sequencing template. TCRdb keeps only in-frame clones here, not all; method: immunoSEQ multiplex PCR. Singletons are absent from the sample, which has approximately 300,000 clones. Sequenced: CD4+ T cells sorted from a lymph node. These TCRs come from a C3H/HeJ mouse with alopecia areata. The strain bears MHC haplotype H2-k.

This clone showed up just a few times. The germline and genes are mouse ones. The read terminates 4 residues ahead of where the CDR3 ends, so the germline J gene completes it. V gene TRBV19 combines with J gene TRBJ2-1, with 7 bases that match TRBD2. The CDR3 covers 14 residues. CDR1 is FNHDT and CDR2 is SITEND in the germline V gene (reference sequence). The J segment lost 3 bases and the V segment lost 3 bases, leaving 3 bases of the junction unmatched. The CDR3 is CASSRSGGYAEQFF. The CDR3 DNA, read in part, is TGTGCCAGCAGTAGGTCTGGGGGCTATGCT.

This clone was detected only a few times. All gene names here are mouse names. The read stops 3 residues short of the end of the CDR3; the missing end is completed from the germline J gene. V is TRBV19 and J is TRBJ1-6; D perhaps matches TRBD1 (6 bases). TRBJ1-6 is an ORF for which the function is uncertain. Trimming shortened V by 7 bases and J by 5 bases, and 10 bases separated the two germline ends. The germline V gene encodes CDR1 FNHDT and CDR2 SITEND (reference sequence). The CDR3 is 13 residues long. The part of the CDR3 DNA that was read is TGTGCCAGCGCCGGGACAAATAATTCGCCC. Amino acids: CASAGTNNSP. The complete CDR3 reads CASAGTNNSPLYF.

This clone came up many times. The gene symbols are mouse symbols. The CDR3 end is not reached by the read, which stops 4 residues before it; the germline J gene fills it in. The V and J genes are TRBV19 and TRBJ1-2; tentatively, D is TRBD1 (5 bases). V was clipped by 2 bases and J by 3 bases, with 5 bases between them. Germline-derived CDR1 and CDR2 are FNHDT and SITEND (reference sequence). The CDR3 extends over 12 amino acids. The CDR3 reads CASSMGDSDYTF. Partial CDR3 DNA: TGTGCCAGCAGTATGGGGGACTCC.

This clone was counted only a few times. This may come from a read error, since a much larger clone is one base off. Mouse gene names apply. The read stops 4 residues short of the end of the CDR3; the missing end is completed from the germline J gene. The chain couples TRBV29 to TRBJ2-3; 9 bases fit TRBD2. The CDR3 consists of 15 residues. Germline assignment: CDR1 MSHET and CDR2 SYDVDS. Trimming took 5 bases from V and 0 from J; bases not matched to a gene: 3. CDR3 sequence reads: CASSRLGVSAETLYF. The covered CDR3 bases are TGTGCTAGCAGTCGACTGGGGGTTAGTGCAGAA.

Turning to this clone: Mouse names are used for the genes. The CDR3 goes on 3 residues after the read ends, and that part is filled in from the germline J gene. The J gene is TRBJ1-6, the V gene TRBV13-3; D may be TRBD1 (6 bases). TRBJ1-6 is noted as an ORF with a role that remains uncertain. V was clipped by 5 bases and J by 10 bases, with 16 bases between them. From germline, CDR1 is NNHDY and CDR2 SYVADS. CDR3 size: 14 residues. Here the CDR3 reads CASSVTGEGSPLYF. The covered CDR3 bases are TGTGCCAGCAGCGTGACAGGTGAGGGCTCGCCC.

As concerns this clone: Gene names are mouse gene names. The read halts 4 residues ahead of the CDR3 end, with the missing end drawn from the germline J gene. The chain uses TRBV13-1 and TRBJ2-2, with 7 bases fitting TRBD1. Germline trimming cut 0 bases from V and 2 bases from J; bases unmatched to any gene: 4. Germline CDR1 and CDR2: NSHNY and SYGAGN. The CDR3 consists of 16 residues. The DNA read from the CDR3 is TGTGCCAGCAGTGATGCCCGGGACAGTAACACCGGG. This sequence encodes CASSDARDSNTG. The entire CDR3 protein is CASSDARDSNTGQLYF.